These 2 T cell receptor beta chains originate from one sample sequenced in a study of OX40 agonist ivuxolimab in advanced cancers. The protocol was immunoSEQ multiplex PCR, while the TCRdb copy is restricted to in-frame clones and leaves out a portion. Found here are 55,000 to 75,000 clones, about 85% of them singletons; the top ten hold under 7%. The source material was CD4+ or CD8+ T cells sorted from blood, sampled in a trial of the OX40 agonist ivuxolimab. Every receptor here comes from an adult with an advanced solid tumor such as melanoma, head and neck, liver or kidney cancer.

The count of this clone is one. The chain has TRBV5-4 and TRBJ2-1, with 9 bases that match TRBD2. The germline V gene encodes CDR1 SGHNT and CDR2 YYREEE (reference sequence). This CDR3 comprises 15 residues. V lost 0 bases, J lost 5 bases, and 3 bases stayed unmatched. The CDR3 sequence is CASSLAGGGDNEQFF. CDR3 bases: TGTGCCAGCAGCTTGGCAGGCGGGGGGGACAATGAGCAGTTCTTC. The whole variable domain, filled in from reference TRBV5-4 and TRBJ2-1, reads ETGVTQSPTHLIKTRGQQVTLRCSSQSGHNTVSWYQQALGQGPQFIFQYYREEENGRGNFPPRFSGLQFPNYSSELNVNALELDDSALYLCASSLAGGGDNEQFFGPGTRLTVL.

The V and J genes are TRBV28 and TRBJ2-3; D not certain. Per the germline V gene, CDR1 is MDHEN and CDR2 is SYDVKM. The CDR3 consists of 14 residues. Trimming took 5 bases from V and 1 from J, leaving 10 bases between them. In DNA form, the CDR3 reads TGTGCCAGCAGTCCCCTCCAGGGCACAGATACGCAGTATTTT. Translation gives CASSPLQGTDTQYF.